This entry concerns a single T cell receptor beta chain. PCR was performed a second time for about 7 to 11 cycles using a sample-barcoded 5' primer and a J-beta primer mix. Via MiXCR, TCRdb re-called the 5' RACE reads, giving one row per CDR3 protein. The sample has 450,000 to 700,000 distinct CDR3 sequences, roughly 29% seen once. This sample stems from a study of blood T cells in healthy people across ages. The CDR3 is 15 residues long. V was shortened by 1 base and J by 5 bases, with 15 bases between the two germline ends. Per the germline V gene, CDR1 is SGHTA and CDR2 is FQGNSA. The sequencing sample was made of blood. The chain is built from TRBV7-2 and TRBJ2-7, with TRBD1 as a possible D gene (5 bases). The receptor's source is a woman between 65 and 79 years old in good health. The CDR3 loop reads CASSLVGQGIHEQYF. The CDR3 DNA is TGTGCCAGCAGCTTAGTGGGGCAGGGAATCCACGAGCAGTACTTC.